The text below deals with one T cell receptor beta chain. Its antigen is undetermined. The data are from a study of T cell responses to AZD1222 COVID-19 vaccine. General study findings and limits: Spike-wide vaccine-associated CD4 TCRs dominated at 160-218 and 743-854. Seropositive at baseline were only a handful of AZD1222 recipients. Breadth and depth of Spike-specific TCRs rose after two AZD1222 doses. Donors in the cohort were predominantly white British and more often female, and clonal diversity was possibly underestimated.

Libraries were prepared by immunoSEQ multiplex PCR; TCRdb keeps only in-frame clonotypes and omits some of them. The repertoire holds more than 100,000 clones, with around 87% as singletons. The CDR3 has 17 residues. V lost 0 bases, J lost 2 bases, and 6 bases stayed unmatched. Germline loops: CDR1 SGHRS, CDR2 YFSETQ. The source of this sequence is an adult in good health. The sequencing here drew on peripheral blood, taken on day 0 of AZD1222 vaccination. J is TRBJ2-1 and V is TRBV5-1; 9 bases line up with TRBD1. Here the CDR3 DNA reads TGCGCCAGCAGCTTGGAAGGGGGACAGGGAGCCTACAATGAGCAGTTCTTC. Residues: CASSLEGGQGAYNEQFF.